This TCR beta chain was profiled in a study of blood T cell repertoires in COVID-19. In the study overall: PBMCs, B-cell-depleted T cells, or T cells were the source of the cDNA or gDNA that made up the material.

This CDR3 is built from 16 residues. Germline CDR1 is SGDLS and CDR2 is YYNGEE. Germline trimming cut 0 bases from V and 3 bases from J; bases unmatched to any gene: 5. Data came from immunoSEQ multiplex PCR; TCRdb stores just in-frame clones and leaves some out. This table holds about 42,000 clones, about 86% found once. The chain links TRBV9 to TRBJ2-1; 8 positions match TRBD1. The receptor comes from a man between 65 and 80 years old with acute or convalescent COVID-19. Specimen: peripheral blood. CDR3 DNA: TGTGCCAGCAGCGTAGGGGAAGGACAGGGCTACAATGAGCAGTTCTTC. Encoded protein: CASSVGEGQGYNEQFF.